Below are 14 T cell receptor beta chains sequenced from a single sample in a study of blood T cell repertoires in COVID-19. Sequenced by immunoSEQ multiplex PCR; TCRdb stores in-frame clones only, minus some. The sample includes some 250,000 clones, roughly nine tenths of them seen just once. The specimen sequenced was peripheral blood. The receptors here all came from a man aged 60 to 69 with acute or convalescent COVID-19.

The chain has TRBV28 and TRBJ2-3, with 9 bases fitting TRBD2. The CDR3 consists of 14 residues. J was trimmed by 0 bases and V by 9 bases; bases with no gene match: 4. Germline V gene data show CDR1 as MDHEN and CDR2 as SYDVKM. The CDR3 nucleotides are TGTGCCAGTCGACTAGCGGAGAGCACAGATACGCAGTATTTT. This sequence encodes CASRLAESTDTQYF.

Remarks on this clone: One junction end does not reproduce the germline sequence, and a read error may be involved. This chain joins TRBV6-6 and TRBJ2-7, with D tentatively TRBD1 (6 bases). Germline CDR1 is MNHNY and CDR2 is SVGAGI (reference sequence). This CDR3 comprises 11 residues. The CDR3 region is CASSTYRVWNF. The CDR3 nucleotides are TGTGCCAGCAGTACCTACAGGGTGTGGAACTTC.

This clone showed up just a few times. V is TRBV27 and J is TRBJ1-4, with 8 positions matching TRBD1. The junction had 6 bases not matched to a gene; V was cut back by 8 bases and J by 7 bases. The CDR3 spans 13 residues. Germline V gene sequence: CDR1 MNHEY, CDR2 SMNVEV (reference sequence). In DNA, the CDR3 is TGTGCCAGCCGCGACAGGGGTTTTGAAAAACTGTTTTTT. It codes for CASRDRGFEKLFF.

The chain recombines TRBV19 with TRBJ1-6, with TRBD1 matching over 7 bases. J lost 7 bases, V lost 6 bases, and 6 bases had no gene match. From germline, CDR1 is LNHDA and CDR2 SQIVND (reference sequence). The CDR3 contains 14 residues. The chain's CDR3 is CASRGDRGNSPLHF. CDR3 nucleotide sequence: TGTGCCAGTAGGGGGGACAGAGGGAATTCACCCCTCCACTTT.

The CDR3 DNA reads as TGTGCCAGCAGCCATCGTGCGGGGGCGGGTGGCTACACCTTC. This translates into CASSHRAGAGGYTF. The chain uses TRBV27 and TRBJ1-2; the D gene is possibly TRBD1 (6 bases). Germline V gene sequence: CDR1 MNHEY, CDR2 SMNVEV (reference sequence). The CDR3 runs to 14 residues. V lost 6 bases to trimming and J lost 7 bases, with 18 bases between them.

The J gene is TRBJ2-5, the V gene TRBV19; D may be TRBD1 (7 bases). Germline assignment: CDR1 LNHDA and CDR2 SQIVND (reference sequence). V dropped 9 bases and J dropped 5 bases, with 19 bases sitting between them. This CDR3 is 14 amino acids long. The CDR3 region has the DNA TGTGCCAGCGGCGGGACAGCGGTTCGTGAGACCCAGTACTTC. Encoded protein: CASGGTAVRETQYF.

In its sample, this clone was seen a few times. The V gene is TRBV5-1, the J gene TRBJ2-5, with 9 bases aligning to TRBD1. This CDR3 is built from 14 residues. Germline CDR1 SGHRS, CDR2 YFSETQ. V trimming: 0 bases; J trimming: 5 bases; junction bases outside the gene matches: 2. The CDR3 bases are TGCGCCAGCAGCTTGGGACAGGGGGACGAGACCCAGTACTTC. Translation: CASSLGQGDETQYF.

The CDR3 protein is CASSLAGAPMNTEAFF. DNA for the CDR3: TGCGCCAGCAGCTTGGCTGGGGCTCCCATGAACACTGAAGCTTTCTTT. The chain employs TRBV5-1 and TRBJ1-1; perhaps TRBD1 as D (5 bases). V lost 0 bases, J lost 0 bases, and 12 bases lay in between. The CDR3 is 16 residues long. The V gene's germline CDR1 is SGHRS and CDR2 YFSETQ.

The CDR3, as DNA: TGTGCCAGTAGTGGGACAGGGGGTAGCAATCAGCCCCAGCATTTT. It specifies CASSGTGGSNQPQHF. This chain uses TRBV19 with TRBJ1-5; 11 bases map to TRBD1. V shed 5 bases, J shed 0 bases, and the junction held 0 bases outside the gene matches. CDR1 is LNHDA, CDR2 SQIVND, per germline (reference sequence). The CDR3 is 15 amino acids. Full variable domain (rest looked up from reference TRBV19 and TRBJ1-5): DGGITQSPKYLFRKEGQNVTLSCEQNLNHDAMYWYRQDPGQGLRLIYYSQIVNDFQKGDIAEGYSVSREKKESFPLTVTSAQKNPTAFYLCASSGTGGSNQPQHFGDGTRLSIL.

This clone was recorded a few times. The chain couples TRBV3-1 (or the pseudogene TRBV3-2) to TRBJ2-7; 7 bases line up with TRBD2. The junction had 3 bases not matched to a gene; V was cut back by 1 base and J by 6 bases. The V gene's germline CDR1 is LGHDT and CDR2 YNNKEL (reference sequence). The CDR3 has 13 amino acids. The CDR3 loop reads CASSQVGGSEQYF. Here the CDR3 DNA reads TGTGCCAGCAGCCAAGTGGGAGGGAGCGAGCAGTACTTC.

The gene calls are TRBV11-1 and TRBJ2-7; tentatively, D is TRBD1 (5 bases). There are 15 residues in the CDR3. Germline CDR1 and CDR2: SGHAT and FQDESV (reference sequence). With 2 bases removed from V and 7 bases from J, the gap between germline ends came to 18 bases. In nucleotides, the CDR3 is TGTGCCAGCAGCTTAACAGGACACTCTACGAAGGAGCAGTACTTC. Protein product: CASSLTGHSTKEQYF.

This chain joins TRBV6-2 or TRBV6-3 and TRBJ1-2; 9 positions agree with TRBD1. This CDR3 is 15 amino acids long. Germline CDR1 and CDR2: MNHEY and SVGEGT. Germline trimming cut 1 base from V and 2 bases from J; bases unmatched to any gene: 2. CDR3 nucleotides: TGTGCCAGCAGTTACTTCGGGACAGGGAACTATGGCTACACCTTC. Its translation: CASSYFGTGNYGYTF.

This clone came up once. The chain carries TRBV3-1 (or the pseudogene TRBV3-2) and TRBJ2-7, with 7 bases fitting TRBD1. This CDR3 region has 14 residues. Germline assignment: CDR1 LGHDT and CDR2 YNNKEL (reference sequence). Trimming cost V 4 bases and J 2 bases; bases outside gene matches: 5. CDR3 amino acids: CASSPRDRTYEQYF. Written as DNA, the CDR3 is TGTGCCAGCAGCCCCCGGGACAGAACCTACGAGCAGTACTTC.

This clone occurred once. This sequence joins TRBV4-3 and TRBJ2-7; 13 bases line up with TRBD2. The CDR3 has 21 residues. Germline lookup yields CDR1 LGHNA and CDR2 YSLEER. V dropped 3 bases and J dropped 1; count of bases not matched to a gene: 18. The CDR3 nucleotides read TGCGCCAGCAGCCAGGGCGGTGGGCCCGGGACTAGCGGGACTTATTCCTACGAGCAGTACTTC. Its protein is CASSQGGGPGTSGTYSYEQYF.